This T cell receptor beta chain was observed in a study of CD8+ T cells in alopecia areata. Following RNA extraction, reverse transcription yielded cDNA that acted as the sequencing template. Method: immunoSEQ multiplex PCR; TCRdb's copy keeps in-frame clones and lacks some. The repertoire consists of 130,000 to 150,000 clones, with roughly 82% occurring once and the leading ten covering 20% to 30%. On this clone itself: Its antigen is currently unknown. Additional DNA sequences in this sample encode the identical CDR3.

Treatment in this sample: oral pan-JAK inhibitor, 5-10 mg twice daily. Punch biopsies of lesional scalp, plus peripheral blood, were taken from alopecia areata patients. Findings of the study overall: Mice showed clearer TCR sharing than patients did, a gap that was possibly HLA-related.

Trimming shortened V by 0 bases and J by 7 bases, and 11 bases separated the two germline ends. This CDR3 comprises 14 residues. Germline V lookup: CDR1 SGHDT, CDR2 YYEEEE. The sequenced sample was CD8+ T cells sorted from blood, obtained at week 4, from a patient treated with tofacitinib. The TCR originated in a human donor with alopecia areata. The V and J genes are TRBV5-6 and TRBJ2-1; unclear D gene. The CDR3 is CASSLGSRVNEQFF. CDR3 coding DNA: TGTGCCAGCAGCTTGGGATCCAGAGTAAATGAGCAGTTCTTC.